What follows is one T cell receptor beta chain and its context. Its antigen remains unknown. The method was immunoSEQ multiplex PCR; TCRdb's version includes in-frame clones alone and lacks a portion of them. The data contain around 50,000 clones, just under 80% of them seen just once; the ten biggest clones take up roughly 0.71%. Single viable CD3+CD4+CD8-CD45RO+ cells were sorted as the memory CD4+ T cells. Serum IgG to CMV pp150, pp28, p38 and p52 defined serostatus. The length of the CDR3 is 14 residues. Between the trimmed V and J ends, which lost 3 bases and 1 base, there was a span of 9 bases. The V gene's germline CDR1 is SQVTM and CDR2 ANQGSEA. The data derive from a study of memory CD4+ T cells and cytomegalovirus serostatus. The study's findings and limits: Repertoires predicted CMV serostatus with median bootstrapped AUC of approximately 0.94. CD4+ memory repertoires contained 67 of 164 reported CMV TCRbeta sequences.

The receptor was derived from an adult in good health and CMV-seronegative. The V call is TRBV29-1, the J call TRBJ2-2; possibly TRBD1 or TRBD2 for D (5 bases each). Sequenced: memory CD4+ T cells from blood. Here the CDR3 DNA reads TGCAGCGTTGACGGGACGGAGAACACCGGGGAGCTGTTTTTT. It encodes CSVDGTENTGELFF.